The clone carrying this T cell receptor beta chain has more than one count but fewer than ten. This entry is derived from a study of identical twins. The CDR3 covers 13 residues. V lost 6 bases to trimming and J lost 4 bases, with 9 bases between them. TCRdb re-derived calls from the 5' RACE reads in MiXCR, one entry per CDR3 protein. The sample carries about 520,000 distinct CDR3 sequences, less than 25% recorded once. These data also featured in a second study, about T cells expressing NK-cell markers.

The material sequenced was CD4+ T cells sorted from blood. V usage is TRBV12-3 or TRBV12-4 and J usage is TRBJ1-4, with a tentative D call TRBD1 (5 bases). The sequence came from a woman under 30 in good health. The CDR3 reads CASSRGVNEKLFF. The CDR3 DNA is TGTGCCAGCAGCCGGGGGGTTAATGAAAAACTGTTTTTT.